These 19 T cell receptor beta chains were sequenced from one sample in a study of CXCR3-negative and CXCR3-positive naive CD8 T cells. The authors prepared UMI-labeled TRB cDNA libraries by 5' RACE. TCRdb reprocessed the 5' RACE reads and stores each CDR3 protein as one record, lacking DNA. The repertoire shows 25,000 to 35,000 distinct CDR3 sequences; the top ten hold 9.5% to 13%. The sample taken for sequencing was memory CD8+ T cells from blood. The receptors here all came from a human donor in good health. Some clones in this sample may be carry-over from other donors' samples.

Frequency places this clonotype as medium-sized. This sequence joins TRBV21-1 and TRBJ2-5. TRBV21-1 is flagged as a pseudogene. CDR3 length: 12 amino acids. Here the CDR3 reads CASSKCEETQYF.

This chain connects TRBV7-9 to TRBJ2-2; checking the TCRdb D call of TRBD1 is not possible without DNA. The CDR3 extends over 14 amino acids. Per the germline V gene, CDR1 is SEHNR and CDR2 is FQNEAQ (reference sequence). The CDR3 sequence: CASSLSRNTGELFF.

The chain carries TRBV29-1 and TRBJ1-1; the D gene TCRdb calls, TRBD1, cannot be checked with no DNA. The CDR3 contains 15 residues. Germline CDR1 SQVTM, CDR2 ANQGSEA. CDR3 in amino acids: CSVDNRSSLNTEAFF.

This chain connects TRBV21-1 to TRBJ2-1; TCRdb gives TRBD2 as the D gene, but with no DNA this cannot be confirmed. TRBV21-1 is a known pseudogene. The CDR3 sequence is 19 residues long. CDR3 protein: CASSKARASGGADDNEQFF.

This rearrangement joins TRBV27 to TRBJ1-4. The CDR3 sequence is 15 residues long. The V gene's germline CDR1 is MNHEY and CDR2 SMNVEV (reference sequence). CDR3 amino acids: CASSLYPGEGEKLFF.

The CDR3 is CASSQTDPNTGELFF. This chain uses TRBV7-9 with TRBJ2-2. Per the germline V gene, CDR1 is SEHNR and CDR2 is FQNEAQ (reference sequence). This CDR3 is built from 15 residues.

The chain is built from TRBV28 and TRBJ2-7; TCRdb selects TRBD1, and the lack of DNA leaves this call unchecked. The germline CDR1 and CDR2 sequences are MDHEN and SYDVKM. The CDR3 spans 15 residues. The CDR3 here is CASSFGDRGDYEQYF.

The V call is TRBV28, the J call TRBJ2-5; TCRdb gives TRBD2 as the D gene, but with no DNA this cannot be confirmed. Germline V CDR1 and CDR2: MDHEN, SYDVKM. This CDR3 region has 15 residues. This CDR3 reads CASRTQRGAKETQYF.

This clonotype shows up as medium-sized by frequency. The chain has TRBV9 and TRBJ2-7; TCRdb proposes TRBD2, but this gene call is untestable without DNA. The CDR3 has 13 residues. Germline lookup yields CDR1 SGDLS and CDR2 YYNGEE. CDR3 amino acids: CASSAEGSHEQYF.

This sequence joins TRBV5-1 and TRBJ2-7; the TCRdb D gene call, TRBD1, has no DNA to confirm it. From germline, CDR1 is SGHRS and CDR2 YFSETQ. The CDR3 contains 15 residues. CDR3 residues: CASSPSTGARYEQYF.

The chain couples TRBV25-1 to TRBJ2-7; TCRdb selects TRBD2, and the lack of DNA leaves this call unchecked. The CDR3 length is 13 residues. Germline assignment: CDR1 MGHDK and CDR2 SYGVNS. The CDR3 is CASTGPWAYEQYF.

This sequence joins TRBV29-1 and TRBJ1-2; as DNA is missing, the TRBD1 call by TCRdb cannot be tested. The CDR3 is 16 residues long. From germline, CDR1 is SQVTM and CDR2 ANQGSEA. CDR3 amino acids: CSVEMWGRRGDYGYTF. Filled out from reference TRBV29-1 and TRBJ1-2, the complete variable domain reads SAVISQKPSRDICQRGTSLTIQCQVDSQVTMMFWYRQQPGQSLTLIATANQGSEATYESGFVIDKFPISRPNLTFSTLTVSNMSPEDSSIYLCSVEMWGRRGDYGYTFGSGTRLTVV.

The genes are TRBV27 and TRBJ2-1; TCRdb proposes TRBD2, but this gene call is untestable without DNA. CDR1 and CDR2 from the germline V gene are MNHEY and SMNVEV (reference sequence). CDR3 length equals 16 residues. This CDR3 reads CASSHTGTSAYNEQFF.

The chain combines TRBV4-3 with TRBJ1-2; with no DNA, the TCRdb D assignment of TRBD1 cannot be verified. The length of the CDR3 is 16 residues. Germline values: CDR1 LGHNA, CDR2 YSLEER. The chain's CDR3 is CASSQGGRWRGQIYTF.

The chain couples TRBV5-1 to TRBJ2-1; the TCRdb call, TRBD1, lacks DNA for checking. The CDR3 runs to 15 residues. Germline-derived CDR1 and CDR2 are SGHRS and YFSETQ. CDR3 protein: CASKGSGTTYNEQFF.

The chain links TRBV5-5 to TRBJ2-1; TCRdb's assignment of TRBD2 cannot be checked, as there is no DNA. The CDR3 totals 15 residues. Germline lookup yields CDR1 SGHKS and CDR2 YYEKEE (reference sequence). CDR3 sequence: CASSSDLEGLGEQFF. The whole variable domain, filled in from reference TRBV5-5 and TRBJ2-1, reads DAGVTQSPTHLIKTRGQQVTLRCSPISGHKSVSWYQQVLGQGPQFIFQYYEKEERGRGNFPDRFSARQFPNYSSELNVNALLLGDSALYLCASSSDLEGLGEQFFGPGTRLTVL.

V usage is TRBV29-1 and J usage is TRBJ2-6; the D call from TCRdb, TRBD1, cannot be confirmed without DNA. Germline V gives CDR1 SQVTM, CDR2 ANQGSEA. The CDR3 has 16 amino acids. The CDR3: CSVWGSSGRGANVLTF.

This chain joins TRBV14 and TRBJ2-1; the TCRdb call, TRBD1, lacks DNA for checking. The germline gives CDR1 SGHDN, CDR2 FVKESK. The CDR3 runs to 17 residues. The CDR3 here is CASSHAPGQLSYNEQFF. Together with reference TRBV14 and TRBJ2-1, the CDR3 gives the full variable domain: EAGVTQFPSHSVIEKGQTVTLRCDPISGHDNLYWYRRVMGKEIKFLLHFVKESKQDESGMPNNRFLAERTGGTYSTLKVQPAELEDSGVYFCASSHAPGQLSYNEQFFGPGTRLTVL.

The CDR3 spells CASSQDEKTGNTIYF. The chain joins TRBV4-2 to TRBJ1-3. The CDR3 is made up of 15 amino acids. CDR1 LGHNA and CDR2 YNFKEQ come from the germline V gene.